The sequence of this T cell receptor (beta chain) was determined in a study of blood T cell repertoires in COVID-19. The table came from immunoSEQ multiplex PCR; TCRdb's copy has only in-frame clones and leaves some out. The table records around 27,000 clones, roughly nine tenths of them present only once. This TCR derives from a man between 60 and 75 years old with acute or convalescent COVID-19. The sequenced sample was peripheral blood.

CDR3 DNA sequence: TGTGCCAGCAGCCAAGCTCTTCTAGCCCCCGAGACCCAGTACTTC. It specifies CASSQALLAPETQYF. V and J are TRBV4-2 and TRBJ2-5; a possible D gene is TRBD2 (5 bases). V gave up 1 base and J gave up 5 bases, with 14 bases separating them. Germline values: CDR1 LGHNA, CDR2 YNFKEQ. The CDR3 runs 15 residues.